This T cell receptor (beta chain) stems from a study of human thymus T cells. Assay: immunoSEQ multiplex PCR; the TCRdb copy retains only in-frame clones and omits some. This repertoire shows about 44,000 clones, approximately 95% found once; its top ten account for more than 0.1%. Donors were healthy Finnish infants having corrective surgery for congenital heart defects. During surgery, about 0.5-1 mL peripheral blood was drawn from four of eight donors. No fixed cell number was used; all available blood leukocytes supplied DNA. Study conclusions and caveats: Apparent bias marked the V and J gene usage of thymic and blood repertoires.

The sample holds one count of this clone. Its target is not known. The TCR originated in a boy under three years old with a congenital heart defect but otherwise immunologically healthy. The sequenced sample consisted of blood.

DNA of the CDR3: TGTGCCAGCACCCTGGGAAGGAGGGGTGAAAAACTGTTTTTT. It yields the protein CASTLGRRGEKLFF. The chain joins TRBV28 to TRBJ1-4; TRBD1 is a possible D gene (5 bases). Germline CDR1 reads MDHEN; CDR2 reads SYDVKM. The germline V and J ends were trimmed by 7 bases and 7 bases, with 16 bases remaining between them. The CDR3 covers 14 residues.